This T cell receptor beta chain derives from a study of regulatory T cells in long-lasting Graves disease. This clonotype has just a few counts. Trimming cost V 4 bases and J 0 bases; bases outside gene matches: 3. This CDR3 contains 15 residues. Germline V gene lookup returns CDR1 ENHRY and CDR2 SYGVKD. According to the study, TCR beta libraries were built with iRepertoire HTBI primers and CDR3-region Arm-PCR. TCRdb redid the calling of the multiplex PCR reads with MiXCR, one entry per CDR3 protein. The top ten hold 16% of the sample, which has about 470,000 distinct CDR3 sequences, around 14% seen once. As to time point: newly diagnosed GD, antithyroid drugs for less than 3 months. The TCR library was made from RNA extracted from PBMCs. The same specimen was also included in a second study, on T cells in Graves' hyperthyroidism and ophthalmopathy.

This clonotype originated in a woman under 40 with Graves disease. The J gene is TRBJ1-5, the V gene TRBV10-3, with 7 positions matching TRBD1. This specimen was peripheral blood mononuclear cells (PBMCs), taken at new diagnosis, from a patient treated with antithyroid drugs. The CDR3 protein is CAISGQGDSNQPQHF. CDR3 DNA: TGTGCCATCAGTGGACAGGGAGATAGCAATCAGCCCCAGCATTTT.